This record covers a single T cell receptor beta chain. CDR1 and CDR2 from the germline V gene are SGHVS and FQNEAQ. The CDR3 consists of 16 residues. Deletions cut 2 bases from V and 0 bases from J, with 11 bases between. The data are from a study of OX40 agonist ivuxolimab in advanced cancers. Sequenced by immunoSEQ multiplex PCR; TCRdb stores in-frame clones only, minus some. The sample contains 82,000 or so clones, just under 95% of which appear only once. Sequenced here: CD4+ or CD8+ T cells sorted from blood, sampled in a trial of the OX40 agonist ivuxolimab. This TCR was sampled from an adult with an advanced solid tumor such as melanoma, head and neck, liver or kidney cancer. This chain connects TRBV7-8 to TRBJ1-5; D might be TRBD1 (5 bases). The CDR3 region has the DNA TGTGCCAGCAGCTTAATAGAGGGGTATAGCAATCAGCCCCAGCATTTT. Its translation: CASSLIEGYSNQPQHF.